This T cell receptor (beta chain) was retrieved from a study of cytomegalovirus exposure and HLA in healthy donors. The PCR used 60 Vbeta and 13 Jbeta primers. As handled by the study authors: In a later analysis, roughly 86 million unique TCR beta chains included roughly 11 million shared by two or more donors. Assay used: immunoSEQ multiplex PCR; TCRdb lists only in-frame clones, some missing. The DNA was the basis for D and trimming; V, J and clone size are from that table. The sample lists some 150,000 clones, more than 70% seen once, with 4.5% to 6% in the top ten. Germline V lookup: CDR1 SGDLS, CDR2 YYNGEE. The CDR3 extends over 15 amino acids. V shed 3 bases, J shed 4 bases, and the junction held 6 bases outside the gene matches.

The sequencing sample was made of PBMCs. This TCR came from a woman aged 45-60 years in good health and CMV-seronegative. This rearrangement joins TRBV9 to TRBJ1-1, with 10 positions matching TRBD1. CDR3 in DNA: TGTGCCAGCAGCGGACAGGGGGCGAGGCGCACTGAAGCTTTCTTT. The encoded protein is CASSGQGARRTEAFF.